This is a list of T cell receptor beta chains from one sample in a study of CD4+ T cells in melanoma. Clones were sequenced by immunoSEQ multiplex PCR, and TCRdb holds only the in-frame ones, with some missing. The sample has about 10,000 clones; around 64% are singletons. Material: cells from a culture (not recorded whether cultured in vitro). The receptors stem from a human donor with melanoma. The conserved cysteine and the conserved F or W are not part of the CDR3 here. The order of the fields is D gene, V gene, CDR3 protein. D genes are given only for firm matches.

. TRBV7-8 ASSSNRVAGTNYGYT
. TRBV30 AWTPLRGRVREQY
. TRBV7-9 ASSPRDSSSYNEQF
TRBD1 TRBV29-1 SVVLPGQYEQY
. TRBV11-3 ASSPEGGNTIY
. TRBV5-1 ASSSGSSGTGLAKNIQY
. TRBV6-1 ASSDPFAMNTEAF
. TRBV9 ASGRGGLMNTEAF
. TRBV5-6 ASSLGLRDTEAF
TRBD2 TRBV11-2 ATQRGASGDGETQY
. TRBV4-1 ASSQDFSGNYGYT
. TRBV11-2 ASSLASNLGEQY
. TRBV30 AWSPPMGRPHQPQH
. TRBV5-1 ASSLGTAESSYEQY
. TRBV30 ACRHGYNEQF